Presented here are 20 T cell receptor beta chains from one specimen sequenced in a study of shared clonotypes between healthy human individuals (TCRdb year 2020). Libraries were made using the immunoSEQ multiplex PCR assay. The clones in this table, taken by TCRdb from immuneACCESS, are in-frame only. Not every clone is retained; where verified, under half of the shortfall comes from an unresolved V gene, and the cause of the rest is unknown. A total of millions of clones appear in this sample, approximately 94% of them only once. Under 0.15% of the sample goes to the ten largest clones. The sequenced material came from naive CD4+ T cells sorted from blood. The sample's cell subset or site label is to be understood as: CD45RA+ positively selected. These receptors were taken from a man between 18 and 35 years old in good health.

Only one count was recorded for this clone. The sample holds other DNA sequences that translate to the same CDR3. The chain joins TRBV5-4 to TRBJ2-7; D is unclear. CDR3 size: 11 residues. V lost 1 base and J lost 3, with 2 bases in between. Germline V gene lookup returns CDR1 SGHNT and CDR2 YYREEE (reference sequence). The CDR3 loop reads CASSLNYEQYF. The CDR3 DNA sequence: TGTGCCAGCAGCTTGAACTACGAGCAGTACTTC.

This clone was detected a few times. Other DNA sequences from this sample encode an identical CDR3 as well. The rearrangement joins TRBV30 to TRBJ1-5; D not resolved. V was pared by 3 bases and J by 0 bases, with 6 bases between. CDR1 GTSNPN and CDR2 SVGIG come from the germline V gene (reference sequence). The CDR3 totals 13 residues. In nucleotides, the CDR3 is TGTGCCTGGAGCCAGAATAGCAATCAGCCCCAGCATTTT. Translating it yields CAWSQNSNQPQHF.

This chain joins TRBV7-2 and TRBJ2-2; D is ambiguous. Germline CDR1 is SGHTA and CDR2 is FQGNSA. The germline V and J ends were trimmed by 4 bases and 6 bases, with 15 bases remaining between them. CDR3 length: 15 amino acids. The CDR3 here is CASSYSAGQAGELFF. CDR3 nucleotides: TGTGCCAGCAGCTACTCGGCAGGTCAAGCCGGGGAGCTGTTTTTT. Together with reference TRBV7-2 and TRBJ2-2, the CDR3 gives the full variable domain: GAGVSQSPSNKVTEKGKDVELRCDPISGHTALYWYRQSLGQGLEFLIYFQGNSAPDKSGLPSDRFSAERTGGSVSTLTIQRTQQEDSAVYLCASSYSAGQAGELFFGEGSRLTVL.

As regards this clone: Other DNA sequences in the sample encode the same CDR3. CDR3 sequence reads: CAWRRAFEAFF. Written as DNA, the CDR3 is TGTGCCTGGAGAAGGGCCTTCGAAGCTTTCTTT. This chain uses TRBV30 with TRBJ1-1; no definite D call. Germline values: CDR1 GTSNPN, CDR2 SVGIG (reference sequence). This CDR3 spans 11 amino acids. Trimming left V 3 bases short and J 8 bases short, with 10 bases between.

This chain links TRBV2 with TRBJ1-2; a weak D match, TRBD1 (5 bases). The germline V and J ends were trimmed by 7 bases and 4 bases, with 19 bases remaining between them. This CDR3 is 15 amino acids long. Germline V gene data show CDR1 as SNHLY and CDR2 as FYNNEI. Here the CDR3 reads CASTLGGTLIYGYTF. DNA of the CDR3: TGTGCCAGCACCTTGGGAGGGACCCTCATCTATGGCTACACCTTC.

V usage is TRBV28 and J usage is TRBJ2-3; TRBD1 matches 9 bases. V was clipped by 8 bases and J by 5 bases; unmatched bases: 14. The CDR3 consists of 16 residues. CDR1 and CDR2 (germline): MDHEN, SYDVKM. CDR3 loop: CASFPPGDRVRDTQYF. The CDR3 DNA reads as TGTGCCAGCTTCCCCCCGGGGGACAGGGTAAGAGATACGCAGTATTTT.

This CDR3 is CASSQIQGTEAFF. The CDR3 coding sequence is TGTGCCAGCAGCCAGATACAGGGTACTGAAGCTTTCTTT. The V call is TRBV7-2, the J call TRBJ1-1, with D tentatively TRBD1 (6 bases). Germline V gene sequence: CDR1 SGHTA, CDR2 FQGNSA. The CDR3 covers 13 residues. Trimming left V 5 bases short and J 5 bases short, with 12 bases between. The full variable domain, its missing parts supplied by reference TRBV7-2 and TRBJ1-1, is GAGVSQSPSNKVTEKGKDVELRCDPISGHTALYWYRQSLGQGLEFLIYFQGNSAPDKSGLPSDRFSAERTGGSVSTLTIQRTQQEDSAVYLCASSQIQGTEAFFGQGTRLTVV.

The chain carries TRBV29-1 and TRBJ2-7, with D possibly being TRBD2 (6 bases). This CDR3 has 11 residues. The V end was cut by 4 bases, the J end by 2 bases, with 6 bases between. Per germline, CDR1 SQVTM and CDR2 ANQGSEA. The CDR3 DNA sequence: TGCAGCGTTGGCGGGGCCTACGAGCAGTACTTC. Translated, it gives CSVGGAYEQYF.

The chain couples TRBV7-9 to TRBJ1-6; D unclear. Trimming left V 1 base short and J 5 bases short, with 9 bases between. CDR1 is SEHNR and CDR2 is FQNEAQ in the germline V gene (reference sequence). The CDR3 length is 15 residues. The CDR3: CASSLGGNNNSPLHF. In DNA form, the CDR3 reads TGTGCCAGCAGCTTAGGGGGAAATAATAATTCACCCCTCCACTTT.

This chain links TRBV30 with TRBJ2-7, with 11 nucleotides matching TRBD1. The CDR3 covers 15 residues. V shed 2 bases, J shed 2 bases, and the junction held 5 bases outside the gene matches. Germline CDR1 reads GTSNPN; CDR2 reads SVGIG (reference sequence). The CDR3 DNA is TGTGCCTGGAGTCCCCCGGGACAGGGGGCCTACGAGCAGTACTTC. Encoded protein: CAWSPPGQGAYEQYF.

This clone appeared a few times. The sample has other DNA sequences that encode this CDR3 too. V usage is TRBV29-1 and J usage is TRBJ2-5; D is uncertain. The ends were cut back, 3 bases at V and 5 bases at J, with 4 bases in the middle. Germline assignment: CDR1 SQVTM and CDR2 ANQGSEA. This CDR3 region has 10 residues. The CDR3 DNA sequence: TGCAGCGTTGATCGGGAGACCCAGTACTTC. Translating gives CSVDRETQYF.

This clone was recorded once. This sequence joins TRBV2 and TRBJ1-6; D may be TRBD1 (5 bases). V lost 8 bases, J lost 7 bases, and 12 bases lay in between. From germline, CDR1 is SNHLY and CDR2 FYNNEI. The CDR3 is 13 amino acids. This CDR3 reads CASVGPGNSPLHF. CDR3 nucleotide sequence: TGTGCCAGCGTTGGGCCAGGGAATTCACCCCTCCACTTT.

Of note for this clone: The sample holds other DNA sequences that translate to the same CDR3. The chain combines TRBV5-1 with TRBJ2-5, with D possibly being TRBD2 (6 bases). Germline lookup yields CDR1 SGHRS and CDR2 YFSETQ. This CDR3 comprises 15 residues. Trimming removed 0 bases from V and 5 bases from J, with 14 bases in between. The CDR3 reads CASSLEGGDRETQYF. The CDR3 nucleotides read TGCGCCAGCAGCTTGGAGGGCGGGGATAGGGAGACCCAGTACTTC.

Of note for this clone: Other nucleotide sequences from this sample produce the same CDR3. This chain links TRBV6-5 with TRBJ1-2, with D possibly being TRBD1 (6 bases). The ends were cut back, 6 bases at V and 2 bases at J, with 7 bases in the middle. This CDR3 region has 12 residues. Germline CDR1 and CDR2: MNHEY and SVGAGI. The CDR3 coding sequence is TGTGCCAGCAGCACAGGGAACTATGGCTACACCTTC. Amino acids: CASSTGNYGYTF.

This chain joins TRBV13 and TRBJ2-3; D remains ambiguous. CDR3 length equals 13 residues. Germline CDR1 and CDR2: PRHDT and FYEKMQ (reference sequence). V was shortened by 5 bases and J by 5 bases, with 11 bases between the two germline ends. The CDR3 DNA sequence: TGTGCCAGCAGCCCGGCCCTTCTAGATACGCAGTATTTT. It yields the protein CASSPALLDTQYF.

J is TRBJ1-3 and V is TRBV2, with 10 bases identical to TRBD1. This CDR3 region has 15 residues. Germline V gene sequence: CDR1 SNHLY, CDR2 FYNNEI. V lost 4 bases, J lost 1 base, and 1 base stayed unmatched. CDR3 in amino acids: CASSGQGASGNTIYF. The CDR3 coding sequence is TGTGCCAGCAGTGGACAGGGGGCTTCTGGAAACACCATATATTTT.

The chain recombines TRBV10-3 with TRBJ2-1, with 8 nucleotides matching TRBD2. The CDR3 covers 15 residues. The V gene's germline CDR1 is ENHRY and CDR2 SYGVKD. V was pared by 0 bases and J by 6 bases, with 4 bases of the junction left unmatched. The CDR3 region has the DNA TGTGCCATCAGTGAGTCGCCAGCGGGAGCCAATGAGCAGTTCTTC. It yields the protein CAISESPAGANEQFF.

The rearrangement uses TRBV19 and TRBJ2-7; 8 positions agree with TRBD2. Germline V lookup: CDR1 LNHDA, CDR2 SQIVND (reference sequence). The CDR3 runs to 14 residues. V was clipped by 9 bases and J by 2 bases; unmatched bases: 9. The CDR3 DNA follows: TGTGCCAGCAGGGAGAATAGCGGGACCTACGAGCAGTACTTC. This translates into CASRENSGTYEQYF.

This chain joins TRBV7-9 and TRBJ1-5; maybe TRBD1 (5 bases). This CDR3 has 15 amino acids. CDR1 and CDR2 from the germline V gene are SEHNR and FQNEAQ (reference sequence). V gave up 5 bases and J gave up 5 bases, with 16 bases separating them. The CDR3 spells CASSALGGEYQPQHF. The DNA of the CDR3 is TGTGCCAGCAGCGCCCTTGGAGGGGAGTATCAGCCCCAGCATTTT.

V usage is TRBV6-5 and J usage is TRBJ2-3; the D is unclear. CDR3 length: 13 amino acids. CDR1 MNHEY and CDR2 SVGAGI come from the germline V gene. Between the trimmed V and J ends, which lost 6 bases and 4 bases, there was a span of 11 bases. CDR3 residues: CASSRPLSDTQYF. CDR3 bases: TGTGCCAGCAGCCGACCACTATCAGATACGCAGTATTTT.